The rows below give T cell receptor beta chains drawn from one sample of a study of T cell repertoires in cytomegalovirus infection. TCRdb re-called the reads through MiXCR, storing one row per CDR3 protein. There are some 270,000 distinct CDR3 sequences in the sample; under 25% occur only once, and 15% to 20% lies in the top ten. No antigens are known for them. The specimen comprised cultured PBMCs, sampled from culture after CMV antigen stimulation. Receptor source: a human donor in good health (CMV status not recorded). Some clones in this sample may be carry-over from other donors' samples. Each CDR3 is given with its conserved first and last residue. A clone size is listed for some rows: how often the clone was seen (once, few, many), or a class if it is expanded.

CDR3 protein	V gene	clone size	J gene
CASSLGGQGSNQPQHF	TRBV7-8	many	TRBJ1-5
CASSLWGGNTEAFF	TRBV5-6	-	TRBJ1-1
CASSHQVGWGYTF	TRBV27	few	TRBJ1-2
CASSIQGPYEQYF	TRBV2	-	TRBJ2-7
CASSGRRENNEQFF	TRBV5-1	few	TRBJ2-1
CASSLLGATRGTEAFF	TRBV7-8	many	TRBJ1-1
CASREGPNEKLFF	TRBV7-2	-	TRBJ1-4
CASARGEQFF	TRBV12-3/TRBV12-4	few	TRBJ2-1
CASSLPRAEAFF	TRBV28	-	TRBJ1-1
CASNDPRTGDTPDTQYF	TRBV12-3/TRBV12-4	few	TRBJ2-3
CASSLQSGSSETQYF	TRBV7-9	-	TRBJ2-5
CSARVRRYTGELFF	TRBV20-1	-	TRBJ2-2
CASKSLGAGTGELFF	TRBV7-8	many	TRBJ2-2
CAISVRFAAGGQDTQYF	TRBV10-3	few	TRBJ2-3
CASSLLMGSDGYTF	TRBV27	few	TRBJ1-2
CASSPGALRETQYF	TRBV7-2	large	TRBJ2-5
CASSPRGGLAGGPLPFASTDTQYF	TRBV12-3/TRBV12-4	-	TRBJ2-3
CASSPRLRLSSGNTIYF	TRBV19	few	TRBJ1-3
CASSLGGAGGYEQYF	TRBV7-2	-	TRBJ2-7
CASSQSGGWSSYNEQFF	TRBV4-3	once	TRBJ2-1
CASSLGGLTTGEQYF	TRBV7-8	many	TRBJ2-7
CASSPSAEAFF	TRBV12-3/TRBV12-4	few	TRBJ1-1
CASSGLLLSNEQFF	TRBV9	-	TRBJ2-1
CATCPGVSTDTEAFF	TRBV5-5	-	TRBJ1-1
CAISQEQGMAYNEQFF	TRBV10-3	-	TRBJ2-1
CASSPGLAGGRGYEQYF	TRBV7-2	-	TRBJ2-7
CASSYDLTGELFF	TRBV6-5	few	TRBJ2-2
CASKSQGQPQHF	TRBV10-3	-	TRBJ1-5
CASSLAGVRSGANVLTF	TRBV7-2	many	TRBJ2-6
CATSGFGTGGADTQYF	TRBV24-1	few	TRBJ2-3
CASSYNRGTYNEQFF	TRBV18	few	TRBJ2-1
CASSRALDRGTEAFF	TRBV19	-	TRBJ1-1
CASSSDRVGYEQYF	TRBV7-2	-	TRBJ2-7
CASSLVFMGANEQFF	TRBV7-2	-	TRBJ2-1
CASSLAVFTDTQYF	TRBV6-2/TRBV6-3	once	TRBJ2-3
CASGLLGSKETQYF	TRBV12-5	-	TRBJ2-5
CASSLRTDQPQHF	TRBV12-3/TRBV12-4	many	TRBJ1-5
CAIGVAGSSTDTQYF	TRBV10-3	few	TRBJ2-3
CASSQDWTARGTDTQYF	TRBV4-3	-	TRBJ2-3
CVSSLFRTSRRGEQFF	TRBV7-2	-	TRBJ2-1
CASSFQTSGSYNEQFF	TRBV7-9	-	TRBJ2-1
CASSRRLAGQAYNEQFF	TRBV3-1	-	TRBJ2-1
CASNQGGGFNTGELFF	TRBV6-5	-	TRBJ2-2
CASSPPGLAFYEQYF	TRBV6-2/TRBV6-3	-	TRBJ2-7
CASSLLPGLAF	TRBV12-3/TRBV12-4	-	TRBJ1-2
CAISDWRTSGSTDTQYF	TRBV10-3	many	TRBJ2-3
CASSLIAPGVAKNIQYF	TRBV7-2	many	TRBJ2-4
CASSLAEPLLAGVRNEQFF	TRBV7-2	many	TRBJ2-1
CASSTGGLETQYF	TRBV28	-	TRBJ2-5
CASSLRGAHSYEQYF	TRBV7-9	few	TRBJ2-7
CASSPRNTDTQYF	TRBV7-2	many	TRBJ2-3
CASSIRGRSEKLFF	TRBV19	many	TRBJ1-4
CASSLLSSSYEQYF	TRBV7-2	few	TRBJ2-7
CASSWGPGYEQYF	TRBV6-2/TRBV6-3	few	TRBJ2-7
CSASRNTEAFF	TRBV20-1	-	TRBJ1-1
CARTLLGNEKLFF	TRBV7-2	many	TRBJ1-4